The sequence of this T cell receptor (beta chain) was determined in a study of blood T cells in healthy people across ages. Alongside a J-beta primer mix, a sample-barcoded 5' primer served in a second PCR lasting roughly 7 to 11 cycles. TCRdb reprocessed the 5' RACE reads via MiXCR and lists one record per CDR3 protein. The sample lists 650,000 to 800,000 distinct CDR3 sequences; around 42% were seen once. The CDR3 has 17 residues. The germline V gene has CDR1 SGHVS and CDR2 FNYEAQ. With 0 bases clipped from V and 4 bases from J, the junction kept 5 bases outside the gene matches. The study drew donors from healthy Caucasian individuals in Russia aged 6 to 90. Study findings and constraints: More naive CD4+ cells and higher diversity marked long-lived donors relative to aged donors. TCR beta diversity per million T cells fell roughly linearly with age. Diversity of TCR beta correlated strongly with naive T cell percentage.

Concerning this clonotype: Its cognate antigen is unknown.

The clonotype was recovered from a man between 60 and 75 years old in good health. Sequenced: blood. V and J are TRBV7-6 and TRBJ2-1, with 11 bases matching TRBD2. CDR3 DNA sequence: TGTGCCAGCAGCTTAGCCCCACCTAGCGGGGGGTACAATGAGCAGTTCTTC. This encodes CASSLAPPSGGYNEQFF.